The TCR beta chain described here comes from a study of T cell repertoires in cytomegalovirus infection. Study summary: It was the public TCR beta signatures that indicated both CMV infection and matching HLA type.

TCRdb re-called the reads through MiXCR, storing one row per CDR3 protein. The sample carries approximately 500,000 distinct CDR3 sequences, approximately 15% recorded once. Points from the study as a whole: Summed frequency of public TCR beta families distinguished CMV carriers with the relevant HLA. The response measured ex vivo was dominated by TCR beta clonotypes (HLA-C-restricted and CMV-specific).

This clonotype was counted only a few times. Its specificity is not known. The V end was cut by 1 base, the J end by 0 bases, with 14 bases between. This CDR3 is built from 17 residues. Germline CDR1 SGDLS, CDR2 YYNGEE. The TCR was taken from a human donor in good health (CMV status not recorded). Some clones in this sample may be carry-over from other donors' samples. The chain carries TRBV9 and TRBJ2-1; maybe TRBD1 (6 bases). Sequenced input: CD8+ T cells from PBMCs. CDR3 residues: CASSVPHDRISYNEQFF. The CDR3 DNA sequence: TGTGCCAGCAGCGTACCCCACGACAGGATCTCCTACAATGAGCAGTTCTTC.